These 28 T cell receptor beta chains were sequenced from one sample in a study of Tregs in tolerant kidney transplant recipients. Profiling relied on immunoSEQ multiplex PCR, and the TCRdb table lists in-frame clones only, not all of them. In the table there are around 77,000 clones, 95% to 98% of which are singletons. The sample in question was CD4+ T cells from blood, obtained before the transplant. Receptors were obtained from a human donor who received a combined kidney and bone marrow transplant.

The rearrangement joins TRBV30 to TRBJ1-5; no definite D call. Germline values: CDR1 GTSNPN, CDR2 SVGIG (reference sequence). There are 13 residues in the CDR3. V lost 3 bases to trimming and J lost 5 bases, with 11 bases between them. CDR3 nucleotides: TGTGCCTGGAGCCGAGAGGGAGATCAGCCCCAGCATTTT. Amino acid sequence: CAWSREGDQPQHF.

The chain is built from TRBV27 and TRBJ1-2, with 10 bases aligning to TRBD1. Germline V gene lookup returns CDR1 MNHEY and CDR2 SMNVEV (reference sequence). The CDR3 consists of 15 residues. V lost 8 bases to trimming and J lost 5 bases; unmatched junction nucleotides: 11. The DNA for the CDR3 is TGTGCCAGCGGCCGGGACAGGGGAGTTCGGTATGGCTACACCTTC. Protein sequence: CASGRDRGVRYGYTF.

This rearrangement joins TRBV5-8 to TRBJ1-6; 10 bases map to TRBD1. The ends lost 3 bases at V and 10 bases at J; junction bases unmatched: 4. The germline V gene has CDR1 SGHTS and CDR2 YDEGEE. CDR3 size: 14 residues. The CDR3 DNA is TGTGCCAGCAGCTGGACAGGGGGTTGGTCACCCCTCCACTTT. Its protein is CASSWTGGWSPLHF.

This clone occurred once. This rearrangement joins TRBV30 to TRBJ1-1; D is uncertain. Trimming stripped 0 bases from V and 0 bases from J, with 5 bases between. This CDR3 is built from 13 residues. Germline V CDR1 and CDR2: GTSNPN, SVGIG (reference sequence). The CDR3 DNA reads TGTGCCTGGAGTGTACAGTTGAACACTGAAGCTTTCTTT. Its translation: CAWSVQLNTEAFF.

The chain couples TRBV5-1 to TRBJ2-7; 9 bases align to TRBD1. Per the germline V gene, CDR1 is SGHRS and CDR2 is YFSETQ. The CDR3 is 16 amino acids. The V segment lost 1 base and the J segment 1 base; nucleotides outside the gene matches: 6. CDR3 sequence reads: CASSLNRQGVSYEQYF. CDR3 nucleotides: TGCGCCAGCAGCTTGAACCGACAGGGGGTTTCCTACGAGCAGTACTTC.

The chain carries TRBV14 and TRBJ2-7, with 7 bases aligning to TRBD1. CDR1 is SGHDN and CDR2 is FVKESK in the germline V gene. Unmatched junction bases numbered 3, after V lost 4 bases and J lost 0 bases. This CDR3 has 14 residues. This CDR3 reads CASSLQGNSYEQYF. The CDR3 nucleotides read TGTGCCAGCAGCCTACAGGGGAACTCCTACGAGCAGTACTTC.

A few counts support this clone. This chain uses TRBV30 with TRBJ2-5; D is possibly TRBD2 (5 bases). Germline loops: CDR1 GTSNPN, CDR2 SVGIG (reference sequence). The CDR3 covers 14 residues. V was clipped by 4 bases and J by 0 bases, with 12 bases between them. As DNA, the CDR3 is TGTGCCTGGAAAGTGGGAGTCAACCAAGAGACCCAGTACTTC. Amino acids: CAWKVGVNQETQYF.

The chain carries TRBV6-5 and TRBJ2-7, with TRBD2 as a possible D gene (6 bases). Germline CDR1 MNHEY, CDR2 SVGAGI. The CDR3 has 16 residues. V dropped 0 bases and J dropped 3 bases, with 15 bases sitting between them. CDR3 in amino acids: CASSYSQLAANYEQYF. CDR3 DNA: TGTGCCAGCAGTTACTCCCAGTTAGCGGCAAACTACGAGCAGTACTTC.

The V and J genes are TRBV4-3 and TRBJ1-3; D is unclear. The CDR3 contains 18 residues. CDR1 is LGHNA, CDR2 YSLEER, per germline. The ends were cut back, 0 bases at V and 2 bases at J, with 17 bases in the middle. The CDR3 DNA sequence: TGCGCCAGCAGCCAAGATATGACGCGGGCTAGGCCTGGAAACACCATATATTTT. Translated, it gives CASSQDMTRARPGNTIYF.

In its sample, this clone was seen once. The chain carries TRBV12-2 and TRBJ2-1; the table assigns TRBD2, which was not confirmed against the DNA. TRBV12-2 is recorded as a pseudogene. The CDR3 consists of 16 residues. The CDR3 loop reads CASRSMTSGSWNEQFF. DNA of the CDR3: TGTGCAAGTCGCTCAATGACTAGCGGGAGCTGGAATGAGCAGTTCTTC.

CDR3 in amino acids: CAVRRENRNTGELFF. DNA for the CDR3: TGTGCCGTTAGGAGGGAAAACCGGAACACCGGGGAGCTGTTTTTT. The chain joins TRBV5-4 to TRBJ2-2, with a weak D call TRBD2 (6 bases). Looked up from germline, CDR1 is SGHNT and CDR2 is YYREEE (reference sequence). CDR3 size: 15 residues. V was trimmed by 10 bases and J by 1 base, leaving 17 bases between them.

The gene calls are TRBV11-3 and TRBJ1-4, with D possibly TRBD1 on 5 matching bases. The CDR3 length is 14 residues. Germline V gives CDR1 SGHNT, CDR2 YENEEA. Trimming cost V 4 bases and J 0 bases, with 6 bases left between them. In DNA, the CDR3 is TGTGCCAGCAGCTGGGGGGCAACTAATGAAAAACTGTTTTTT. Its protein product is CASSWGATNEKLFF.

The chain couples TRBV2 to TRBJ1-2; possibly TRBD1 for D (6 bases). CDR3 length: 14 amino acids. The germline V and J ends were trimmed by 4 bases and 5 bases, with 14 bases remaining between them. The germline gives CDR1 SNHLY, CDR2 FYNNEI. CDR3 DNA: TGTGCCAGCAGTGGGGAGACAGGAACTTATGGCTACACCTTC. It translates to CASSGETGTYGYTF. The full variable domain, rest sourced from reference TRBV2 and TRBJ1-2, is EPEVTQTPSHQVTQMGQEVILRCVPISNHLYFYWYRQILGQKVEFLVSFYNNEISEKSEIFDDQFSVERPDGSNFTLKIRSTKLEDSAMYFCASSGETGTYGYTFGSGTRLTVV.

This rearrangement joins TRBV2 to TRBJ1-1; 10 bases match TRBD1. The CDR3 runs 15 residues. Germline V gene data show CDR1 as SNHLY and CDR2 as FYNNEI. Unmatched junction bases numbered 6, after V lost 5 bases and J lost 3 bases. The CDR3 protein is CASSRTGGRYTEAFF. CDR3 bases: TGTGCCAGCAGTCGGACAGGGGGAAGGTACACTGAAGCTTTCTTT.

The rearrangement joins TRBV7-2 to TRBJ2-7; TRBD2 might be the D (7 bases). The CDR3 runs to 15 residues. The germline V gene has CDR1 SGHTA and CDR2 FQGNSA. V gave up 2 bases and J gave up 1 base, with 12 bases separating them. The CDR3 protein is CASSLMGGASYEQYF. The CDR3 nucleotides read TGTGCCAGCAGCTTAATGGGGGGGGCTTCCTACGAGCAGTACTTC.

The CDR3: CASSPAGENSPLHF. Written as DNA, the CDR3 is TGTGCCAGCTCACCGGCGGGGGAAAATTCACCCCTCCACTTT. The chain uses TRBV18 and TRBJ1-6; a possible D gene is TRBD1 (5 bases). Trimming shortened V by 3 bases and J by 7 bases, and 10 bases separated the two germline ends. Looked up from germline, CDR1 is KGHSH and CDR2 is LQKENI. The CDR3 loop spans 14 amino acids.

The chain recombines TRBV6-6 with TRBJ1-6, with D hard to call. CDR1 and CDR2 from the germline V gene are MNHNY and SVGAGI (reference sequence). With 7 bases removed from V and 4 bases from J, the gap between germline ends came to 14 bases. The CDR3 spans 15 residues. The CDR3 DNA follows: TGTGCCAGCAAAACTTCGGGTTCTTATAATTCACCCCTCCACTTT. Translated, it gives CASKTSGSYNSPLHF.

The genes are TRBV6-5 and TRBJ1-1; 8 nucleotides agree with TRBD1. This CDR3 contains 15 residues. The J segment lost 6 bases and the V segment lost 6 bases, leaving 12 bases of the junction unmatched. Germline V gene sequence: CDR1 MNHEY, CDR2 SVGAGI. CDR3 amino acids: CASSPLDRGAAEAFF. CDR3 in DNA: TGTGCCAGCAGCCCCCTCGACAGGGGAGCGGCTGAAGCTTTCTTT.

This chain links TRBV29-1 with TRBJ1-2; weak D call: TRBD1 (6 bases). V dropped 4 bases and J dropped 6 bases, with 18 bases sitting between them. From germline, CDR1 is SQVTM and CDR2 ANQGSEA. The CDR3 is 14 residues long. CDR3 nucleotides: TGCAGCGTTGCAGGCGAGAGGGGGGGGAATGGCTACACCTTC. Translated, it gives CSVAGERGGNGYTF.

This chain joins TRBV19 and TRBJ1-1; D is possibly TRBD1 (6 bases). Germline V CDR1 and CDR2: LNHDA, SQIVND (reference sequence). V dropped 5 bases and J dropped 1 base, with 8 bases sitting between them. CDR3 length: 13 amino acids. The CDR3 here is CASSADRNTEAFF. The CDR3 coding sequence is TGTGCCAGTAGTGCGGACAGGAACACTGAAGCTTTCTTT. The entire variable domain, with the rest obtained from reference TRBV19 and TRBJ1-1, is as follows: DGGITQSPKYLFRKEGQNVTLSCEQNLNHDAMYWYRQDPGQGLRLIYYSQIVNDFQKGDIAEGYSVSREKKESFPLTVTSAQKNPTAFYLCASSADRNTEAFFGQGTRLTVV.

This clone occurred a few times. The J gene is TRBJ2-1, the V gene TRBV11-3; 13 bases are a match to TRBD2. V shed 0 bases and J 7 bases; nucleotides not matched to a gene: 9. Per germline, CDR1 SGHNT and CDR2 YENEEA. The CDR3 runs to 18 residues. CDR3 nucleotides: TGTGCCAGCAGCTTAGACGGAACCGGGACTAGCGGGACTAATGAGCAGTTCTTC. Translating it yields CASSLDGTGTSGTNEQFF. Full variable domain (remainder filled in from reference TRBV11-3 and TRBJ2-1): EAGVVQSPRYKIIEKKQPVAFWCNPISGHNTLYWYLQNLGQGPELLIRYENEEAVDDSQLPKDRFSAERLKGVDSTLKIQPAELGDSAVYLCASSLDGTGTSGTNEQFFGPGTRLTVL.

This chain links TRBV7-6 with TRBJ1-1, with D perhaps TRBD1 (6 bases). The CDR3 has 14 amino acids. V gave up 5 bases and J gave up 1 base, with 11 bases separating them. Germline loops: CDR1 SGHVS, CDR2 FNYEAQ. The DNA of the CDR3 is TGTGCCAGCAGCCCCCGGGGGGCGAACACTGAAGCTTTCTTT. Protein product: CASSPRGANTEAFF.

This chain uses TRBV4-2 with TRBJ2-2, with 9 nucleotides matching TRBD2. This CDR3 contains 17 residues. The germline V gene encodes CDR1 LGHNA and CDR2 YNFKEQ. J lost 0 bases, V lost 4 bases, and 6 bases had no gene match. The CDR3 sequence is CASSPRGGLPNTGELFF. The CDR3 DNA follows: TGTGCCAGCAGCCCGCGGGGGGGACTACCGAACACCGGGGAGCTGTTTTTT.

The genes are TRBV5-4 and TRBJ2-1; D is undetermined. The CDR3 runs 14 residues. Trimming left V 1 base short and J 8 bases short, with 13 bases between. CDR1 and CDR2 (germline): SGHNT, YYREEE (reference sequence). In DNA, the CDR3 is TGTGCCAGCAGCTTGATTCTAAGCTCTGATGAGCAGTTCTTC. This sequence encodes CASSLILSSDEQFF.

The chain combines TRBV10-3 with TRBJ2-3; TRBD2 matches 11 bases. The CDR3 runs to 16 residues. V dropped 6 bases and J dropped 1; count of bases not matched to a gene: 6. Germline V gene data show CDR1 as ENHRY and CDR2 as SYGVKD. CDR3 amino acids: CAISSWGLAGTDTQYF. The CDR3 region has the DNA TGTGCCATCAGCTCGTGGGGACTAGCGGGCACAGATACGCAGTATTTT.

V usage is TRBV4-2 and J usage is TRBJ2-4; 7 positions agree with TRBD1. The CDR3 is made up of 19 amino acids. The V segment lost 4 bases and the J segment 0 bases; nucleotides outside the gene matches: 15. Germline lookup yields CDR1 LGHNA and CDR2 YNFKEQ. The CDR3 DNA follows: TGTGCCAGCAGCCTCCGACAGGGAAATTCGAGAGTAGCCAAAAACATTCAGTACTTC. Translation: CASSLRQGNSRVAKNIQYF.

This chain connects TRBV5-1 to TRBJ2-3; weak D call: TRBD2 (5 bases). Trimming left V 4 bases short and J 3 bases short, with 15 bases between. The germline V gene encodes CDR1 SGHRS and CDR2 YFSETQ. This CDR3 is built from 15 residues. The CDR3 DNA follows: TGCGCCAGCAGCAGTCAGCCAAGCGGAACAGATACGCAGTATTTT. Translation gives CASSSQPSGTDTQYF.

The chain recombines TRBV4-3 with TRBJ2-7; 9 bases are shared with TRBD2. Germline V gene sequence: CDR1 LGHNA, CDR2 YSLEER. The CDR3 loop spans 16 amino acids. The V gene end was trimmed by 5 bases and the J gene end by 2 bases; junction bases not matched to a gene: 10. The CDR3 reads CASSSSRPSGTYEQYF. The CDR3 bases are TGCGCCAGCAGCTCAAGTAGGCCTAGCGGGACCTACGAGCAGTACTTC.